This T cell receptor beta chain comes out of a study of blood T cell repertoires in COVID-19. Across the whole study: COVID-19 samples, acute and convalescent, were from the United States, Italy and Spain.

Data came from immunoSEQ multiplex PCR; TCRdb stores just in-frame clones and leaves some out. The data show around 100,000 clones, roughly 84% seen once. The germline V and J ends were trimmed by 5 bases and 2 bases, with 15 bases remaining between them. The CDR3 consists of 15 residues. Germline lookup yields CDR1 MNHEY and CDR2 SMNVEV (reference sequence). This receptor was taken from a man aged 35-49 years with acute or convalescent COVID-19. Sequenced: peripheral blood. J is TRBJ2-5 and V is TRBV27; possibly TRBD2 for D (6 bases). The CDR3 is CASSPRGGRQETQYF. The CDR3 nucleotides read TGTGCCAGCAGTCCACGTGGGGGGAGGCAAGAGACCCAGTACTTC.